Listed here are 10 T cell receptor beta chains from one sample, sequenced in a study of blood T cell repertoires in COVID-19. Sequencing was performed with immunoSEQ multiplex PCR; in TCRdb, only in-frame clones are kept and a portion is missing. The sample contains about 64,000 clones, just over 85% of which appear only once. The sequenced material came from peripheral blood. These receptors all come from a man aged 50-60 years with active COVID-19.

V usage is TRBV3-1 (or the pseudogene TRBV3-2) and J usage is TRBJ2-7; 10 bases are shared with TRBD2. The CDR3 runs 16 residues. V lost 0 bases and J lost 4; bases outside the gene matches: 6. The germline gives CDR1 LGHDT, CDR2 YNNKEL (reference sequence). CDR3 amino acids: CASSQDLLAGAYEQYF. The CDR3 DNA follows: TGTGCCAGCAGCCAAGATTTGCTAGCGGGGGCATACGAGCAGTACTTC.

V and J are TRBV5-6 and TRBJ2-7, with a weak D call TRBD1 (6 bases). The germline V gene has CDR1 SGHDT and CDR2 YYEEEE. V was clipped by 6 bases and J by 0 bases, with 10 bases between them. The CDR3 is 13 amino acids. CDR3 in amino acids: CASNQDSSYEQYF. As DNA, the CDR3 is TGTGCCAGCAATCAGGACAGCTCCTACGAGCAGTACTTC.

The V and J genes are TRBV3-1 (or the pseudogene TRBV3-2) and TRBJ2-1; TRBD2 matches 11 bases. There are 17 residues in the CDR3. The junction had 9 bases not matched to a gene; V was cut back by 0 bases and J by 8 bases. CDR1 and CDR2 from the germline V gene are LGHDT and YNNKEL (reference sequence). The CDR3 DNA follows: TGTGCCAGCAGCCAAGATCGACTAGCGGGAACGGTCGATGAGCAGTTCTTC. It translates to CASSQDRLAGTVDEQFF.

The chain employs TRBV4-1 and TRBJ1-1; TRBD1 agrees at 10 bases. CDR1 and CDR2 (germline): MGHRA, YSYEKL. This CDR3 region has 15 residues. The V gene end was trimmed by 2 bases and the J gene end by 4 bases; junction bases not matched to a gene: 4. This chain's CDR3 is CASSQMTGGGTEAFF. The DNA for the CDR3 is TGCGCCAGCAGCCAAATGACAGGGGGCGGCACTGAAGCTTTCTTT.

This chain uses TRBV7-9 with TRBJ1-2; no definite D call. The germline V gene encodes CDR1 SEHNR and CDR2 FQNEAQ (reference sequence). Trimming removed 7 bases from V and 4 bases from J, with 16 bases in between. CDR3 length: 14 residues. The CDR3 DNA sequence: TGTGCCAGCACATCACTTCGGGTAGCCTATGGCTACACCTTC. Translation: CASTSLRVAYGYTF.

A few counts support this clone. This chain connects TRBV7-2 to TRBJ1-5, with TRBD1 matching 7 bases. Germline trimming cut 3 bases from V and 3 bases from J; bases unmatched to any gene: 5. This CDR3 is built from 15 residues. Per germline, CDR1 SGHTA and CDR2 FQGNSA. For the CDR3, the DNA is TGTGCCAGCAGCTTGACAGGGTTGGTCAATCAGCCCCAGCATTTT. Its protein product is CASSLTGLVNQPQHF.

The chain is built from TRBV7-2 and TRBJ2-5, with a tentative D call TRBD1 (5 bases). The CDR3 loop spans 13 amino acids. Between the trimmed V and J ends, which lost 3 bases and 5 bases, there was a span of 10 bases. CDR1 is SGHTA and CDR2 is FQGNSA in the germline V gene. The CDR3 loop is CASSFDSRETQYF. CDR3 in DNA: TGTGCCAGCAGCTTCGACAGTCGGGAGACCCAGTACTTC. Complete variable domain (other parts from reference TRBV7-2 and TRBJ2-5): GAGVSQSPSNKVTEKGKDVELRCDPISGHTALYWYRQSLGQGLEFLIYFQGNSAPDKSGLPSDRFSAERTGGSVSTLTIQRTQQEDSAVYLCASSFDSRETQYFGPGTRLLVL.

The chain couples TRBV2 to TRBJ2-3, with D perhaps TRBD1 (5 bases). CDR3 length: 15 amino acids. Deletions cut 4 bases from V and 0 bases from J, with 11 bases between. Germline V CDR1 and CDR2: SNHLY, FYNNEI. Written as DNA, the CDR3 is TGTGCCAGCAGTGGCCAGGGATTAAGCACAGATACGCAGTATTTT. It encodes CASSGQGLSTDTQYF.

Only one count was recorded for this clone. The chain employs TRBV11-3 and TRBJ2-5; TRBD2 might be the D (6 bases). The CDR3 sequence is 16 residues long. Germline V gene data show CDR1 as SGHNT and CDR2 as YENEEA. The V gene lost 5 bases and the J gene lost 0 bases, with 16 bases spanning the gap. CDR3 coding DNA: TGTGCCAGCAGCCCTATTCGTGGAGGGGACCAAGAGACCCAGTACTTC. This encodes CASSPIRGGDQETQYF.

This chain links TRBV27 with TRBJ2-7; perhaps TRBD1 as D (6 bases). CDR1 is MNHEY and CDR2 is SMNVEV in the germline V gene (reference sequence). V was cut by 5 bases and J by 1 base, with 12 bases left in between. The CDR3 loop spans 14 amino acids. The CDR3 sequence: CASSMGHKSYEQYF. Written as DNA, the CDR3 is TGTGCCAGCAGTATGGGACACAAGTCCTACGAGCAGTACTTC.